Following are 26 T cell receptor beta chains from one sample sequenced in a study of blood T cell repertoires in COVID-19. Profiling relied on immunoSEQ multiplex PCR, and the TCRdb table lists in-frame clones only, not all of them. Of approximately 340,000 clones detected, roughly 87% appear once; the ten largest clones hold approximately 9.4%. Sequencing used peripheral blood. The receptors were gathered from a man under 40 with COVID-19, enrolled during active disease.

This chain links TRBV19 with TRBJ1-5, with D perhaps TRBD1 (6 bases). The CDR3 extends over 14 amino acids. Germline lookup yields CDR1 LNHDA and CDR2 SQIVND (reference sequence). V lost 3 bases and J 7 bases, leaving 13 bases between the germline ends. CDR3 DNA sequence: TGTGCCAGTAGTATTGGGCAGGGGAGACAGCCCCAGCATTTT. Translating it yields CASSIGQGRQPQHF.

J is TRBJ2-1 and V is TRBV27; the D gene is possibly TRBD2 (6 bases). The CDR3 sequence is 14 residues long. Germline V CDR1 and CDR2: MNHEY, SMNVEV (reference sequence). V dropped 3 bases and J dropped 6 bases, with 12 bases sitting between them. CDR3 coding DNA: TGTGCCAGCAGTTTCCCCGGGGGACGCAATGAGCAGTTCTTC. Residues: CASSFPGGRNEQFF.

CDR3 sequence: CASSPDRVDTGELFF. The CDR3 bases are TGTGCCAGCAGCCCCGACAGGGTGGACACCGGGGAGCTGTTTTTT. V is TRBV11-2 and J is TRBJ2-2, with TRBD1 identical over 7 bases. Per germline, CDR1 SGHAT and CDR2 FQNNGV. With V trimmed by 5 bases and J by 3 bases, 6 bases remained unmatched. This CDR3 has 15 amino acids.

This clone was observed a handful of times. The V gene is TRBV11-2, the J gene TRBJ2-6; 10 bases line up with TRBD1. There are 19 residues in the CDR3. The germline CDR1 and CDR2 sequences are SGHAT and FQNNGV. The junction had 12 bases not matched to a gene; V was cut back by 3 bases and J by 4 bases. The CDR3 nucleotides are TGTGCCAGCAGCTTTGCCGGGACAGGGGCGCTGGGAGGGGCCAACGTCCTGACTTTC. This gives the protein CASSFAGTGALGGANVLTF.

V is TRBV7-2 and J is TRBJ1-2; 8 bases line up with TRBD1. Germline V gene sequence: CDR1 SGHTA, CDR2 FQGNSA. The V segment lost 2 bases and the J segment 2 bases; nucleotides outside the gene matches: 4. The CDR3 sequence is 15 residues long. The DNA for the CDR3 is TGTGCCAGCAGCTTAATGGGACAGGACAACTATGGCTACACCTTC. Amino acid sequence: CASSLMGQDNYGYTF.

The chain joins TRBV6-5 to TRBJ1-2, with no clear D. V lost 6 bases and J 3 bases, leaving 14 bases between the germline ends. CDR3 length: 14 residues. Germline values: CDR1 MNHEY, CDR2 SVGAGI. CDR3 loop: CASSLILVDYGYTF. CDR3 DNA sequence: TGTGCCAGCAGCTTAATTCTGGTAGACTATGGCTACACCTTC.

This clone was counted only a few times. V and J are TRBV10-3 and TRBJ2-2; 9 bases align to TRBD2. The CDR3 runs to 16 residues. Germline V gives CDR1 ENHRY, CDR2 SYGVKD. After removal of 2 bases from V and 2 bases from J, the junction contained 3 bases not matched to a gene. The CDR3 DNA is TGTGCCATCAGTGAGCGAGCGGGAGGTAACACCGGGGAGCTGTTTTTT. This gives the protein CAISERAGGNTGELFF.

CDR3 nucleotide sequence: TGTGCCAGCTCAAAAGGACAGGGAGGAGAGGAGGGTCAGTATTTT. Its protein is CASSKGQGGEEGQYF. The rearrangement links TRBV18 to TRBJ2-3, with 8 bases that match TRBD1. Trimming removed 5 bases from V and 12 bases from J; junction bases left unmatched: 16. CDR1 KGHSH and CDR2 LQKENI come from the germline V gene. This CDR3 has 15 residues. Supplemented by reference TRBV18 and TRBJ2-3, the full variable domain reads NAGVMQNPRHLVRRRGQEARLRCSPMKGHSHVYWYRQLPEEGLKFMVYLQKENIIDESGMPKERFSAEFPKEGPSILRIQQVVRGDSAAYFCASSKGQGGEEGQYFGPGTRLTVL.

The chain joins TRBV18 to TRBJ1-5, with unresolved D. From germline, CDR1 is KGHSH and CDR2 LQKENI. V shed 0 bases and J shed 2 bases, with 14 bases lying between them. This CDR3 is 17 amino acids long. This chain's CDR3 is CASSPPSDLGGNQPQHF. CDR3 DNA sequence: TGTGCCAGCTCACCACCCTCTGACTTAGGCGGCAATCAGCCCCAGCATTTT.

The chain combines TRBV11-2 with TRBJ2-1; no clear D gene. The CDR3 has 11 amino acids. Trimming left V 2 bases short and J 9 bases short, with 5 bases between. Germline values: CDR1 SGHAT, CDR2 FQNNGV. The CDR3 spells CASSLSGEQFF. Here the CDR3 DNA reads TGTGCCAGCAGCTTATCAGGTGAGCAGTTCTTC.

This clone was detected a few times. The CDR3 is CASSPAGGPSYEQYF. The CDR3 coding sequence is TGTGCCAGCAGCCCAGCGGGGGGGCCATCCTACGAGCAGTACTTC. The chain joins TRBV7-6 to TRBJ2-7; 10 nucleotides match TRBD2. Trimming took 5 bases from V and 1 from J; bases not matched to a gene: 5. The germline CDR1 and CDR2 sequences are SGHVS and FNYEAQ. CDR3 length equals 15 residues.

The chain has TRBV5-6 and TRBJ2-1, with TRBD2 identical over 15 bases. This CDR3 has 17 amino acids. The germline V gene encodes CDR1 SGHDT and CDR2 YYEEEE. Trimming at V came to 1 base and at J to 4 bases, leaving 3 bases not matched to a gene. CDR3 coding DNA: TGTGCCAGCAGCTTGAGGGGACTAGCGGGGGGATACAATGAGCAGTTCTTC. This encodes CASSLRGLAGGYNEQFF.

The chain is built from TRBV6-2 or TRBV6-3 and TRBJ1-4, with no clear D. From germline, CDR1 is MNHEY and CDR2 SVGEGT. The CDR3 runs 16 residues. V was cut by 5 bases and J by 3 bases, with 16 bases left in between. The chain's CDR3 is CASSGFKDGANEKLFF. CDR3 nucleotides: TGTGCCAGCAGTGGCTTTAAGGACGGGGCTAATGAAAAACTGTTTTTT.

This clone showed up just a few times. The chain has TRBV28 and TRBJ1-5, with unresolved D. Germline assignment: CDR1 MDHEN and CDR2 SYDVKM. The CDR3 length is 15 residues. The germline V and J ends were trimmed by 5 bases and 5 bases, with 16 bases remaining between them. In DNA, the CDR3 is TGTGCCAGCAGTCTTCCACTGAGGGTGGATCAGCCCCAGCATTTT. Encoded protein: CASSLPLRVDQPQHF.

The chain recombines TRBV30 with TRBJ2-3; 8 nucleotides align to TRBD2. The CDR3 sequence is 14 residues long. With 4 bases clipped from V and 1 base from J, the junction kept 4 bases outside the gene matches. Germline V CDR1 and CDR2: GTSNPN, SVGIG (reference sequence). This CDR3 reads CAWNGLAGTDTQYF. The CDR3 DNA reads TGTGCCTGGAACGGACTAGCCGGCACAGATACGCAGTATTTT. The variable domain in full, completed from reference TRBV30 and TRBJ2-3, reads SQTIHQWPATLVQPVGSPLSLECTVEGTSNPNLYWYRQAAGRGLQLLFYSVGIGQISSEVPQNLSASRPQDRQFILSSKKLLLSDSGFYLCAWNGLAGTDTQYFGPGTRLTVL.

The chain is built from TRBV7-3 and TRBJ2-5, with TRBD2 identical over 8 bases. The CDR3 sequence is 14 residues long. V shed 4 bases and J 5 bases; nucleotides not matched to a gene: 6. Germline V gene data show CDR1 as SGHTA and CDR2 as FQGTGA. The CDR3 here is CASSSAGAGETQYF. DNA of the CDR3: TGTGCCAGCAGCTCAGCGGGGGCCGGGGAGACCCAGTACTTC.

The rearrangement links TRBV7-2 to TRBJ2-3, with D unresolved. The ends were cut back, 5 bases at V and 3 bases at J, with 6 bases in the middle. Germline CDR1 and CDR2: SGHTA and FQGNSA. This CDR3 is built from 12 residues. This chain's CDR3 is CASSRETDTQYF. CDR3 DNA: TGTGCCAGCAGCCGTGAGACAGATACGCAGTATTTT. The variable domain in full, with the rest retrieved from reference TRBV7-2 and TRBJ2-3, is GAGVSQSPSNKVTEKGKDVELRCDPISGHTALYWYRQSLGQGLEFLIYFQGNSAPDKSGLPSDRFSAERTGGSVSTLTIQRTQQEDSAVYLCASSRETDTQYFGPGTRLTVL.

The J gene is TRBJ2-7, the V gene TRBV7-2; D might be TRBD2 (6 bases). The CDR3 sequence is 13 residues long. The germline gives CDR1 SGHTA, CDR2 FQGNSA. Trimming took off 5 bases at V and 6 bases at J, with 14 bases between the two ends. CDR3 sequence (DNA): TGTGCCAGCAGCGCACTCGGAGGGGTCGAGCAGTACTTC. Its protein is CASSALGGVEQYF.

The chain carries TRBV6-1 and TRBJ2-7, with a weak D call TRBD1 (6 bases). V shed 1 base and J shed 2 bases, with 12 bases lying between them. From germline, CDR1 is MNHNS and CDR2 SASEGT. The CDR3 has 15 amino acids. The CDR3 loop is CASSEEAGATYEQYF. Written as DNA, the CDR3 is TGTGCCAGCAGTGAAGAGGCAGGGGCAACCTACGAGCAGTACTTC.

The chain employs TRBV7-2 and TRBJ1-5; the D is unclear. The CDR3 has 13 amino acids. V lost 5 bases to trimming and J lost 0 bases, with 5 bases between them. CDR1 is SGHTA, CDR2 FQGNSA, per germline. CDR3 protein: CASSVNSNQPQHF. The CDR3 nucleotides are TGTGCCAGCAGCGTAAATAGCAATCAGCCCCAGCATTTT.

The J gene is TRBJ1-1, the V gene TRBV10-1; D perhaps matches TRBD1 (5 bases). Per germline, CDR1 WNHNN and CDR2 SYGVQD (reference sequence). V lost 3 bases and J 1 base, leaving 12 bases between the germline ends. The CDR3 totals 15 residues. For the CDR3, the DNA is TGCGCCAGCAGTGATGAGTCCAGGGAGAACACTGAAGCTTTCTTT. Protein product: CASSDESRENTEAFF.

The V gene is TRBV2, the J gene TRBJ2-1, with TRBD2 matching over 12 bases. The CDR3 contains 15 residues. CDR1 is SNHLY and CDR2 is FYNNEI in the germline V gene. The ends lost 6 bases at V and 7 bases at J; junction bases unmatched: 7. The CDR3 loop is CASSKLAGGKNEQFF. DNA of the CDR3: TGTGCCAGCAGCAAGCTAGCGGGAGGGAAGAATGAGCAGTTCTTC.

This rearrangement joins TRBV27 to TRBJ2-7; D gene ambiguous. Trimming took off 6 bases at V and 2 bases at J, with 11 bases between the two ends. This CDR3 has 13 residues. Germline V lookup: CDR1 MNHEY, CDR2 SMNVEV (reference sequence). The DNA of the CDR3 is TGTGCCAGCAGCCCAGACTTTCCCTACGAGCAGTACTTC. This translates into CASSPDFPYEQYF.

V is TRBV7-9 and J is TRBJ1-3, with D possibly TRBD1 on 5 matching bases. V was pared by 5 bases and J by 4 bases, with 15 bases between. Germline loops: CDR1 SEHNR, CDR2 FQNEAQ (reference sequence). The CDR3 totals 15 residues. CDR3 loop: CASSPSPRAGNTIYF. The CDR3 region has the DNA TGTGCCAGCAGCCCCTCCCCCAGGGCCGGAAACACCATATATTTT.

CDR3 coding DNA: TGTGCCAGCAGCCAAGTGCCTAGTATCTACGAGCAGTACTTC. It translates to CASSQVPSIYEQYF. The chain carries TRBV4-2 and TRBJ2-7; D unclear. The germline CDR1 and CDR2 sequences are LGHNA and YNFKEQ. This CDR3 has 14 amino acids. Trimming cost V 1 base and J 3 bases, with 10 bases left between them.

This clone showed up just once. This sequence joins TRBV7-2 and TRBJ2-1, with TRBD2 matching over 15 bases. Trimming at V came to 5 bases and at J to 9 bases, leaving 8 bases not matched to a gene. Germline CDR1 is SGHTA and CDR2 is FQGNSA. The CDR3 sequence is 16 residues long. The CDR3 coding sequence is TGTGCCAGCAGCCCATGGACTAGCGGGAGGGCCGGTGAGCAGTTCTTC. It is translated as CASSPWTSGRAGEQFF.